The clone carrying this T cell receptor (beta chain) appeared a few times. What it binds is not known. This sample was taken from a study of CD8 T cells in ankylosing spondylitis. Trimming removed 5 bases from V and 7 bases from J, with 17 bases in between. The CDR3 totals 15 residues. CDR1 is MGHRA, CDR2 YSYEKL, per germline. As the method for making TCR beta libraries, quantitative 5'-RACE with molecular barcodes was used. TCRdb fed the 5' RACE reads into MiXCR, producing one record per CDR3 protein. The sample contains 650,000 to 800,000 distinct CDR3 sequences, 15% to 20% of which appear only once. Study conclusions and caveats: Researchers report that disease-linked clones proved CD8+ and relatively rare in peripheral blood. Among TCR beta sequences, a motif of eight highly homologous variants appeared characteristic of ankylosing spondylitis blood. Earlier literature documents some of the motif variants in reactive arthritis synovial fluid and blood. Disease-linked clones were reportedly significantly enriched in matched ankylosing spondylitis synovial fluid.

The sample comprised blood, either unsorted or a sorted T cell fraction (not recorded which). The TCR comes from a male donor with ankylosing spondylitis. The chain uses TRBV4-1 and TRBJ1-4; D uncertain. The CDR3: CASSVIWSAGEKLFF. The CDR3 DNA reads as TGCGCCAGCAGCGTTATCTGGTCGGCGGGTGAAAAACTGTTTTTT.